This T cell receptor beta chain appears in the sequencing data of a study of T-cell reconstitution after alpha-beta-depleted transplantation in children. The authors prepared the TCRbeta library with unique molecular identifiers. Each CDR3 protein is one row after TCRdb ran MiXCR on the PCR reads. In the table there are around 680,000 distinct CDR3 sequences, roughly 15% of which are singletons. Ten or more counts support this clonotype. The ends were cut back, 0 bases at V and 2 bases at J, with 8 bases in the middle. The germline CDR1 and CDR2 sequences are DFQATT and SNEGSKA (reference sequence). The CDR3 loop spans 14 amino acids.

This receptor was obtained from a human donor who donated a stem cell graft to a child with acute myeloid leukemia. The source was PBMCs from the stem cell graft donor, collected from the stem cell graft. V is TRBV20-1 and J is TRBJ1-3; possible D gene TRBD1, 5 bases. The CDR3 here is CSAREGETGNTIYF. For the CDR3, the DNA is TGCAGTGCTAGAGAGGGGGAAACTGGAAACACCATATATTTT.